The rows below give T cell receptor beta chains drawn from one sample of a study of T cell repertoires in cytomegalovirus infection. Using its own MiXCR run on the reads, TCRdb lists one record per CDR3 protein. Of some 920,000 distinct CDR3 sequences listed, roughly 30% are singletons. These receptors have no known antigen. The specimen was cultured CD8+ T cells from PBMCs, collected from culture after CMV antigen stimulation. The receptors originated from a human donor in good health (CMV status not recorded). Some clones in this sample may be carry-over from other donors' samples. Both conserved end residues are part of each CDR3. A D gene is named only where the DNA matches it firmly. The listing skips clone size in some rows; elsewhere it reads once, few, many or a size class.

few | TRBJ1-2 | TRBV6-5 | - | CASSYGVHYGYTF | TGTGCCAGCAGTTACGGTGTTCACTATGGCTACACCTTC
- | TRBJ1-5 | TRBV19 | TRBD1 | CASSNTGTGNQPQHF | TGTGCCAGTAGCAATACCGGGACAGGCAATCAGCCCCAGCATTTT
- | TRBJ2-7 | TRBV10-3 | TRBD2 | CAIKGLAGDSYEQYF | TGTGCCATCAAGGGACTAGCGGGGGACTCCTACGAGCAGTACTTC
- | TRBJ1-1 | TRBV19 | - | CASSRVLNTQAFF | TGTGCCAGTAGCAGGGTCCTGAACACTCAAGCTTTCTTT
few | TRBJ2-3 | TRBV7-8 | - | CASSLVQRGVVSTDTQYF | TGTGCCAGCAGCTTAGTTCAGAGGGGGGTCGTAAGCACAGATACGCAGTATTTT
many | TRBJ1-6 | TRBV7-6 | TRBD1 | CASSPRGDPGQYNSPLHF | TGTGCCAGCAGCCCGCGAGGAGATCCGGGACAGTATAATTCACCCCTCCACTTT
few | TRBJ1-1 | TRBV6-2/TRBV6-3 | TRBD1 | CASRGTAAALPEAFF | TGTGCCAGCAGAGGGACAGCTGCGGCGTTGCCTGAAGCTTTCTTT
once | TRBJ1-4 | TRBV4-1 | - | CASSQDPMEGIGNEKLFF | TGCGCCAGCAGCCAAGATCCGATGGAGGGCATCGGTAATGAAAAACTGTTTTTT
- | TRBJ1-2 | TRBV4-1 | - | CASSHPLSEYSLYGYTF | TGCGCCAGCAGCCACCCCTTATCGGAGTACTCTCTTTATGGCTACACCTTC
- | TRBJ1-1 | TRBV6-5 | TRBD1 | CASSYALWTGLNTEAFF | TGTGCCAGCAGTTACGCATTATGGACAGGGCTGAACACTGAAGCTTTCTTT
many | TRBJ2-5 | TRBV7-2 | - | CASSSLRDWGETQYF | TGTGCCAGCAGCTCGCTCCGGGACTGGGGAGAGACCCAGTACTTC
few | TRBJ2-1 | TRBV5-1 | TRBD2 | CASSDRLADEQFF | TGCGCCAGCAGCGACCGACTAGCGGATGAGCAGTTCTTC
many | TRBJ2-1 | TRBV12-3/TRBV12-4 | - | CASSLRPIGTYNEQFF | TGTGCCAGCAGTTTACGCCCAATAGGCACCTACAATGAGCAGTTCTTC
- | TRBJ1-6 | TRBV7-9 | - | CASTGTGNSPLHF | TGTGCCAGCACCGGGACCGGTAATTCACCCCTCCACTTT
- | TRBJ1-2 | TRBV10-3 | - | CAIWGSLTGYTF | TGTGCCATTTGGGGGTCTTTGACGGGCTACACCTTC
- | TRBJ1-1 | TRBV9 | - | CASSSRTEVFF | TGTGCCAGCAGCTCGCGTACCGAAGTTTTCTTT
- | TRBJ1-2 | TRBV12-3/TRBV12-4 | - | CASSSGGGVGYTF | TGTGCCAGCAGCTCCGGCGGGGGCGTTGGCTACACCTTC
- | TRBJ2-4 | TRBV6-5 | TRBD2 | CASSSSPLAGGGNIQYF | TGTGCCAGCAGTTCTTCTCCACTAGCGGGGGGTGGGAACATTCAGTACTTC
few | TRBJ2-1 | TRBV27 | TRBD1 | CASSFGYRGRLEQFF | TGTGCCAGCAGTTTCGGGTACAGGGGGCGTCTTGAGCAGTTCTTC
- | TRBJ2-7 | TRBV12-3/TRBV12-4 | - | CASSPTAAYEQYF | TGTGCCAGCAGCCCAACGGCGGCCTACGAGCAGTACTTC
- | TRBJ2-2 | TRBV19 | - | CASRAATGELFF | TGTGCCAGTAGAGCAGCCACCGGGGAGCTGTTTTTT
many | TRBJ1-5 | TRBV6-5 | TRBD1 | CASRLYGDSLSNQPQHF | TGTGCCAGCAGACTTTACGGGGACAGTCTTAGCAATCAGCCCCAGCATTTT
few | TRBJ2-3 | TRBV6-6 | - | CASISLGVNPTDTQYF | TGTGCCAGCATCTCCCTGGGGGTAAATCCCACAGATACGCAGTATTTT
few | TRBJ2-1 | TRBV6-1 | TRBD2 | CALRGGINEQFF | TGTGCCCTAAGGGGAGGGATCAATGAGCAGTTCTTC
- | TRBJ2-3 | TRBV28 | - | CASRGRPGDTFTDTQYF | TGTGCCAGCAGGGGGAGACCCGGGGACACCTTCACAGATACGCAGTATTTT
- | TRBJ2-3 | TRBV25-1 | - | CASSRPRVPDTQYF | TGTGCCAGCAGTAGGCCCAGGGTCCCAGATACGCAGTATTTT
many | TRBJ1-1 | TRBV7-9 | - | CASRGRAGMVNTEAFF | TGTGCCAGCAGGGGCAGGGCAGGAATGGTGAACACTGAAGCTTTCTTT
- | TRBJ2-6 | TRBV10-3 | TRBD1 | CAISEDRGRANVLTF | TGTGCCATCAGTGAGGACAGGGGAAGGGCCAACGTCCTGACTTTC
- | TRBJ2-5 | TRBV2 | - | CASTDLSGETQYF | TGTGCCAGCACCGACCTCTCCGGGGAGACCCAGTACTTC
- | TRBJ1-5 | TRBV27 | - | CASSLNEESNQPQHF | TGTGCCAGCAGTTTAAACGAGGAAAGCAATCAGCCCCAGCATTTT
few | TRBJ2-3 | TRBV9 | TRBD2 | CASSVGEGRKTSTDTQYF | TGTGCCAGCAGCGTGGGGGAGGGACGCAAGACTAGCACAGATACGCAGTATTTT
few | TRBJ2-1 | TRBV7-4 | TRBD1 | CAIYPLAPGQGRSAFFDEQFF | TGTGCCATCTACCCCCTCGCCCCGGGACAGGGCCGATCCGCATTCTTCGATGAGCAGTTCTTC
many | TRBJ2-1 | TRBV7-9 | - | CASIPPKGQGPYNEQFF | TGTGCCAGCATCCCCCCCAAGGGGCAGGGGCCGTACAATGAGCAGTTCTTC